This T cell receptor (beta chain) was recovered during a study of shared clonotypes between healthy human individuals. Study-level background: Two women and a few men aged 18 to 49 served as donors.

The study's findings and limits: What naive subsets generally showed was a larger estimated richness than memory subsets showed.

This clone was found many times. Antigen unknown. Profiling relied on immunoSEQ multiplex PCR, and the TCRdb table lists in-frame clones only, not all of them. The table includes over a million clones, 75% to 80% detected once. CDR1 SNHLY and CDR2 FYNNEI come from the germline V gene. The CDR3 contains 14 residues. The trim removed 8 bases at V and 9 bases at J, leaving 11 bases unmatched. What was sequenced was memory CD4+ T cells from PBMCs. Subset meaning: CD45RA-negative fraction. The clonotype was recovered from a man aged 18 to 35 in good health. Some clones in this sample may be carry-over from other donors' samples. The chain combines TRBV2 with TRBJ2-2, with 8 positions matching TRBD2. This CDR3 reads CASRGHSGSRELFF. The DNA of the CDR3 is TGTGCCAGCCGCGGGCACAGCGGGAGCCGGGAGCTGTTTTTT.